Following are 10 T cell receptor beta chains from one sample sequenced in a study of a mutant IDH1 vaccine in newly diagnosed glioma. Time point reported: baseline, week 1 (first vaccination visit). Stated treatment: pre-vaccination baseline after standard-of-care therapy. Assay used: immunoSEQ multiplex PCR; TCRdb lists only in-frame clones, some missing. The sample shows about 59,000 clones, 91% of them seen only once. The sample consisted of PBMCs, taken from a glioma patient treated with radiotherapy, temozolomide or both. Receptors were obtained from a man aged 50 to 60 with glioma.

The CDR3 nucleotides are TGTGCCAGCAGTGAAATTAGGGTGCAGCCCCAGCATTTT. Encoded protein: CASSEIRVQPQHF. The chain uses TRBV6-1 and TRBJ1-5, with no clear D. Per the germline V gene, CDR1 is MNHNS and CDR2 is SASEGT. CDR3 length: 13 amino acids. Deletions cut 2 bases from V and 7 bases from J, with 9 bases between.

The genes are TRBV7-2 and TRBJ2-1, with 14 bases lining up with TRBD2. The CDR3 runs 16 residues. Germline CDR1 is SGHTA and CDR2 is FQGNSA. J gave up 6 bases and V 4 bases, and 5 bases lay outside the gene matches. CDR3 in DNA: TGTGCCAGCAGCTCAGGACTAGCGGGGGGCAGCAATGAGCAGTTCTTC. Encoded protein: CASSSGLAGGSNEQFF.

The chain couples TRBV15 to TRBJ2-1; perhaps TRBD2 as D (5 bases). The CDR3 contains 13 residues. CDR1 and CDR2 from the germline V gene are LNHNV and YYDKDF (reference sequence). V was shortened by 2 bases and J by 5 bases, with 7 bases between the two germline ends. Written as DNA, the CDR3 is TGTGCCACCAGCAGACAAGCGGACAATGAGCAGTTCTTC. Protein sequence: CATSRQADNEQFF.

The chain combines TRBV9 with TRBJ2-6; D might be TRBD1 (5 bases). CDR3 length: 16 residues. The V end lost 3 bases, the J end lost 0 bases, and 10 bases lay between the germline ends. CDR1 and CDR2 from the germline V gene are SGDLS and YYNGEE. The CDR3, as DNA: TGTGCCAGCAGCGCTACCCAGGGCTCTGGGGCCAACGTCCTGACTTTC. Its protein product is CASSATQGSGANVLTF.

The rearrangement uses TRBV7-9 and TRBJ2-4; a possible D gene is TRBD1 (5 bases). Germline CDR1 SEHNR, CDR2 FQNEAQ (reference sequence). The CDR3 totals 14 residues. V shed 8 bases and J shed 5 bases, with 16 bases lying between them. DNA for the CDR3: TGTGCCAGCCAGTTAGGGCTAGGGGAAAACATTCAGTACTTC. This encodes CASQLGLGENIQYF.

J is TRBJ2-1 and V is TRBV29-1, with TRBD1 matching 7 bases. CDR1 and CDR2 (germline): SQVTM, ANQGSEA. The CDR3 sequence is 10 residues long. Losses at the gene ends were 4 bases for V and 15 bases for J; bases not matched to a gene: 6. The DNA for the CDR3 is TGCAGCGTTGGTGAACAGGGGCCGTTCTTC. This gives the protein CSVGEQGPFF.

This chain links TRBV2 with TRBJ2-3, with TRBD2 as a possible D gene (5 bases). CDR1 is SNHLY and CDR2 is FYNNEI in the germline V gene. V shed 6 bases and J shed 1 base, with 14 bases lying between them. The CDR3 length is 15 residues. CDR3 DNA: TGTGCCAGCAGGGTCGGAGGATCTGGCACAGATACGCAGTATTTT. Its protein is CASRVGGSGTDTQYF.

This chain joins TRBV4-2 and TRBJ1-1; possible D gene TRBD1, 5 bases. Germline CDR1 reads LGHNA; CDR2 reads YNFKEQ. Trimming took off 2 bases at V and 4 bases at J, with 11 bases between the two ends. The CDR3 runs to 14 residues. The CDR3 protein is CASSQPAQGTEAFF. The CDR3 region has the DNA TGTGCCAGCAGCCAACCGGCCCAGGGCACTGAAGCTTTCTTT.

The chain couples TRBV27 to TRBJ2-1; TRBD2 aligns across 14 bases. The CDR3 loop spans 15 amino acids. From germline, CDR1 is MNHEY and CDR2 SMNVEV (reference sequence). V shed 5 bases and J 9 bases; nucleotides not matched to a gene: 6. The CDR3 here is CASSVGLAGVFEQFF. For the CDR3, the DNA is TGTGCCAGCAGTGTGGGACTAGCGGGAGTTTTTGAGCAGTTCTTC.

The CDR3 sequence is CASSLMDPSETQYF. CDR3 in DNA: TGCGCCAGCAGCTTAATGGACCCCTCGGAGACCCAGTACTTC. The gene calls are TRBV5-1 and TRBJ2-5; no definite D call. V was clipped by 2 bases and J by 5 bases, with 13 bases between them. Germline CDR1 reads SGHRS; CDR2 reads YFSETQ. This CDR3 is 14 amino acids long.